These 5 T cell receptor beta chains were sequenced from one sample in a study of T cell repertoires in cytomegalovirus infection. These receptors' antigens are unknown. TCRdb passed the reads through MiXCR, listing each CDR3 protein once. The profile shows under 95,000 distinct CDR3 sequences, roughly 44% of them singletons. Sequencing was performed on CD8+ T cells from cultured PBMCs, taken from culture after CMV antigen stimulation. The receptors come from a human donor in good health (CMV status not recorded). Some clones in this sample may be carry-over from other donors' samples.

The chain combines TRBV6-6 with TRBJ1-3; D gene uncertain. The CDR3 length is 17 residues. From germline, CDR1 is MNHNY and CDR2 SVGAGI (reference sequence). Trimming removed 5 bases at V and 1 base at J, with 18 bases between. This CDR3 reads CASSHFPRAESGNTIYF. In DNA form, the CDR3 reads TGTGCCAGCAGTCATTTTCCGAGGGCTGAGTCTGGAAACACCATATATTTT.

This clonotype was picked up a small number of times. This sequence joins TRBV20-1 and TRBJ2-7; no reliable D call. V dropped 0 bases and J dropped 4 bases, with 7 bases sitting between them. Germline assignment: CDR1 DFQATT and CDR2 SNEGSKA (reference sequence). The CDR3 runs 12 residues. CDR3 sequence reads: CSARDKHYEQYF. CDR3 DNA: TGCAGTGCTAGAGATAAACATTACGAGCAGTACTTC.

J is TRBJ2-7 and V is TRBV6-5; D remains unclear. Trimming removed 0 bases from V and 3 bases from J, with 9 bases in between. This CDR3 spans 14 amino acids. From germline, CDR1 is MNHEY and CDR2 SVGAGI. CDR3: CASSYSVGNYEQYF. CDR3 DNA: TGTGCCAGCAGTTACTCTGTGGGAAACTACGAGCAGTACTTC.

Only a few counts were recorded for this clonotype. The J gene is TRBJ2-1, the V gene TRBV2, with D possibly TRBD1 on 5 matching bases. The germline V gene has CDR1 SNHLY and CDR2 FYNNEI. Trimming shortened V by 6 bases and J by 4 bases, and 10 bases separated the two germline ends. CDR3 length: 13 residues. The CDR3 spells CASSRVSYNEQFF. CDR3 nucleotide sequence: TGTGCCAGCAGCAGGGTATCGTACAATGAGCAGTTCTTC.

The V gene is TRBV14, the J gene TRBJ1-4; TRBD1 might be the D (5 bases). CDR1 is SGHDN, CDR2 FVKESK, per germline. Deletions cut 3 bases from V and 5 bases from J, with 13 bases between. The CDR3 covers 15 residues. CDR3 in amino acids: CASSQGSGGNEKLFF. CDR3 nucleotide sequence: TGTGCCAGCAGCCAGGGGTCGGGGGGGAATGAAAAACTGTTTTTT.